This record concerns one T cell receptor (beta chain) sequence. Its antigen remains unidentified. Conventional CD4 T cells were sorted as CD4+CD127+ cells. The V end lost 2 bases, the J end lost 6 bases, and 11 bases lay between the germline ends. There are 14 residues in the CDR3. The germline CDR1 and CDR2 sequences are SGHNT and YYREEE (reference sequence). These data are taken from a study of B cell selection in AIRE deficiency. Study findings and constraints: Of some 3,300 shared Treg TCRbeta sequences, over 25% were healthy-only, just under 9.5% patient-only. Only TCRbeta was sequenced; around 39% of shared healthy Treg sequences appeared in Tconv. Patient Tconv cells held 25% to 35% of Treg sequences shared by healthy donors.

TCRdb keeps only in-frame clones here, not all; method: immunoSEQ multiplex PCR. The repertoire holds 20,000 to 25,000 clones, with about 98% as singletons. This clonotype was obtained from a human donor with AIRE deficiency. The material sequenced was conventional CD4+ T cells sorted from PBMCs. The chain links TRBV5-4 to TRBJ2-2; unclear D gene. The CDR3 coding sequence is TGTGCCAGCAGCTTAATAACGGGTTCCGGGGAGCTGTTTTTT. It is translated as CASSLITGSGELFF.